The 13 T cell receptor beta chains presented below share a single source sample, sequenced in a study of blood T cell repertoires in COVID-19. TCRdb's copy holds only in-frame clones and misses some; the assay was immunoSEQ multiplex PCR. The table shows about 280,000 clones, with 85% occurring only once. The material sequenced was PBMCs or T cells enriched from blood (not recorded which). The receptors shown here come from a woman aged 50 to 65 who had recovered from COVID-19.

V gene TRBV7-2 combines with J gene TRBJ1-2; 7 positions match TRBD1. V lost 5 bases to trimming and J lost 8 bases; unmatched junction nucleotides: 11. Per germline, CDR1 SGHTA and CDR2 FQGNSA. This CDR3 has 14 residues. CDR3 protein: CASSVPDRVAGYTF. CDR3 DNA sequence: TGTGCCAGCAGCGTCCCCGACAGGGTGGCAGGCTACACCTTC.

The chain uses TRBV5-4 and TRBJ2-7; D is ambiguous. The CDR3 runs 13 residues. CDR1 and CDR2 from the germline V gene are SGHNT and YYREEE (reference sequence). The V gene lost 1 base and the J gene lost 5 bases, with 10 bases spanning the gap. The chain's CDR3 is CASSLFGTHEQYF. The CDR3, as DNA: TGTGCCAGCAGCTTGTTTGGCACCCACGAGCAGTACTTC. The whole variable domain, remainder taken from reference TRBV5-4 and TRBJ2-7, is ETGVTQSPTHLIKTRGQQVTLRCSSQSGHNTVSWYQQALGQGPQFIFQYYREEENGRGNFPPRFSGLQFPNYSSELNVNALELDDSALYLCASSLFGTHEQYFGPGTRLTVT.

This chain connects TRBV5-4 to TRBJ2-5; 9 bases map to TRBD1. Germline CDR1 and CDR2: SGHNT and YYREEE (reference sequence). V was pared by 2 bases and J by 4 bases, with 3 bases of the junction left unmatched. The CDR3 loop spans 14 amino acids. The CDR3 bases are TGTGCCAGCAGCTTACAGGGGGCCGCAGAGACCCAGTACTTC. Amino acid sequence: CASSLQGAAETQYF.

This rearrangement joins TRBV5-1 to TRBJ2-3; 8 nucleotides match TRBD2. The CDR3 sequence is 16 residues long. J was trimmed by 1 base and V by 0 bases; bases with no gene match: 4. The germline V gene encodes CDR1 SGHRS and CDR2 YFSETQ. In nucleotides, the CDR3 is TGCGCCAGCAGCTTGGGACTAGCGATGGGCACAGATACGCAGTATTTT. It translates to CASSLGLAMGTDTQYF.

This clone showed up just a few times. The chain joins TRBV11-2 to TRBJ2-1; TRBD1 matches at 8 bases. This CDR3 spans 14 amino acids. J was trimmed by 3 bases and V by 6 bases; bases with no gene match: 4. Germline V gene lookup returns CDR1 SGHAT and CDR2 FQNNGV. The CDR3 spells CASREDRVYNEQFF. DNA of the CDR3: TGTGCCAGCAGAGAGGACAGGGTCTACAATGAGCAGTTCTTC.

The chain couples TRBV2 to TRBJ1-1; D uncertain. CDR3 length equals 11 residues. In germline, CDR1 is SNHLY, CDR2 FYNNEI. V lost 10 bases and J 11 bases, leaving 17 bases between the germline ends. CDR3 sequence (DNA): TGTGCCACTCAGAGGGTCCGTGAGGCTTTCTTT. Amino acids: CATQRVREAFF. The entire variable domain, with the rest obtained from reference TRBV2 and TRBJ1-1, is as follows: EPEVTQTPSHQVTQMGQEVILRCVPISNHLYFYWYRQILGQKVEFLVSFYNNEISEKSEIFDDQFSVERPDGSNFTLKIRSTKLEDSAMYFCATQRVREAFFGQGTRLTVV.

This clone turned up a few times. This chain joins TRBV19 and TRBJ1-2; D is undetermined. V shed 7 bases and J shed 3 bases, with 9 bases lying between them. From germline, CDR1 is LNHDA and CDR2 SQIVND (reference sequence). There are 12 residues in the CDR3. The CDR3 loop reads CASTPRDYGYTF. The CDR3 bases are TGTGCCAGTACCCCCCGCGACTATGGCTACACCTTC.

The gene calls are TRBV16 and TRBJ1-1; D gene ambiguous. Trimming pared 2 bases from V and 1 base from J, leaving 14 bases between. The V gene's germline CDR1 is KGHSY and CDR2 FQNENV. The CDR3 is 16 residues long. The CDR3, as DNA: TGTGCCAGCAGCCAAATCCCGGTGGAGGGGAACACTGAAGCTTTCTTT. Its protein product is CASSQIPVEGNTEAFF.

The V gene is TRBV5-1, the J gene TRBJ1-6; TRBD1 matches at 9 bases. The CDR3 runs 14 residues. The V gene's germline CDR1 is SGHRS and CDR2 YFSETQ. The V and J ends lost 5 bases and 10 bases, in that order; junction bases with no gene match: 7. CDR3 bases: TGCGCCAGCAGGCAACAGGGGGCAGAATCACCCCTCCACTTT. It translates to CASRQQGAESPLHF. The full variable domain, with the rest looked up from reference TRBV5-1 and TRBJ1-6, is KAGVTQTPRYLIKTRGQQVTLSCSPISGHRSVSWYQQTPGQGLQFLFEYFSETQRNKGNFPGRFSGRQFSNSRSEMNVSTLELGDSALYLCASRQQGAESPLHFGNGTRLTVT.

The table lists this clone with many counts. V gene TRBV20-1 combines with J gene TRBJ1-2; 10 bases fit TRBD1. The CDR3 length is 16 residues. Germline CDR1 DFQATT, CDR2 SNEGSKA (reference sequence). Trimming took 3 bases from V and 4 from J; bases not matched to a gene: 11. CDR3 nucleotide sequence: TGCAGTGCTAGTCCTCTGGACAGGGGGGACAGCTATGGCTACACCTTC. Amino acids: CSASPLDRGDSYGYTF.

The genes are TRBV30 and TRBJ2-2, with 7 bases lining up with TRBD1. The V gene's germline CDR1 is GTSNPN and CDR2 SVGIG (reference sequence). The CDR3 length is 14 residues. The V and J ends lost 5 bases and 3 bases, in that order; junction bases with no gene match: 6. This CDR3 reads CAWSRDSHTGELFF. The CDR3 nucleotides read TGTGCCTGGTCCCGGGACAGCCACACCGGGGAGCTGTTTTTT.

The CDR3 here is CASSLFPAFNQPQHF. The CDR3 DNA follows: TGCGCCAGCAGCTTGTTCCCAGCGTTTAATCAGCCCCAGCATTTT. The V and J genes are TRBV5-1 and TRBJ1-5, with D unclear. V was shortened by 1 base and J by 4 bases, with 12 bases between the two germline ends. The CDR3 extends over 15 amino acids. Per the germline V gene, CDR1 is SGHRS and CDR2 is YFSETQ. The entire variable domain, with the rest obtained from reference TRBV5-1 and TRBJ1-5, is as follows: KAGVTQTPRYLIKTRGQQVTLSCSPISGHRSVSWYQQTPGQGLQFLFEYFSETQRNKGNFPGRFSGRQFSNSRSEMNVSTLELGDSALYLCASSLFPAFNQPQHFGDGTRLSIL.

The J gene is TRBJ1-4, the V gene TRBV28; 8 nucleotides match TRBD1. CDR3 length equals 14 residues. V lost 1 base, J lost 6 bases, and 1 base stayed unmatched. Looked up from germline, CDR1 is MDHEN and CDR2 is SYDVKM. CDR3 sequence: CASSLSGGYEKLFF. CDR3 bases: TGTGCCAGCAGTTTATCAGGGGGCTATGAAAAACTGTTTTTT. Supplemented by reference TRBV28 and TRBJ1-4, the full variable domain reads DVKVTQSSRYLVKRTGEKVFLECVQDMDHENMFWYRQDPGLGLRLIYFSYDVKMKEKGDIPEGYSVSREKKERFSLILESASTNQTSMYLCASSLSGGYEKLFFGSGTQLSVL.